These T cell receptor beta chains were read from a single sample in a study of blood T cell repertoires in COVID-19. Here immunoSEQ multiplex PCR was the method, and the copy in TCRdb shows in-frame clones only, minus some. The sample contains approximately 90,000 clones, less than 90% of which appear only once. The sample was peripheral blood. The receptors originated from a woman older than 75 with acute or convalescent COVID-19. Each CDR3 is given with its conserved first and last residue. The D gene is left open where the match is weak.

v_call cdr3_length d_call cdr3_aa
TRBV7-9 13 - CASSPGMGEKLFF
TRBV2 14 - CASSVGRGTDTQYF
TRBV19 17 - CASSIDSGPPGNQPQHF
TRBV21-1 15 - CASSEMDGGAIEQFF
TRBV6-6 15 TRBD1 CASSYISGTGYGYTF
TRBV7-2 14 TRBD1 CASTWDRGTYGYTF
TRBV10-3 14 TRBD1 CAISENRGENGYTF
TRBV18 12 - CASSPLSGPQHF
TRBV29-1 12 - CSAERVDGELFF
TRBV6-5 13 - CASSRDFTDTQYF
TRBV18 16 TRBD2 CASSPYVPSGGNEQFF
TRBV7-2 16 TRBD1 CASSLHRGYSGNTIYF
TRBV6-5 15 TRBD2 CASSFGGGGTDTQYF
TRBV18 19 TRBD1 CASSPGFETGGSGANVLTF
TRBV7-9 13 TRBD2 CASNNAGAYEQYF
TRBV2 12 - CASSTTQETQYF
TRBV25-1 15 - CASSEGGIGNQPQHF
TRBV11-3 12 - CASSRGRHEQFF
TRBV12-3/TRBV12-4 13 TRBD1 CASSPGQGSPLHF
TRBV5-1 16 TRBD2 CASSLGASGGTDTQYF
TRBV4-1 16 TRBD2 CASSQGSSGGRETQYF
TRBV15 15 - CATSKGAGTLYEQYF
TRBV29-1 13 - CSVADGANYGYTF
TRBV13 13 TRBD1 CASSFDRGLGYTF
TRBV7-2 14 TRBD1 CASNNRQGAGELFF
TRBV21-1 17 - CASSKAWNRGVRNTIYF
TRBV7-2 16 TRBD1 CASSLSTGRWNSPLHF
TRBV3-1/TRBV3-2 12 - CASSQPGGTQYF
TRBV19 16 TRBD1 CASSKGQGELKNIQYF
TRBV28 14 TRBD1 CASSSAPGGGGYTF
TRBV12-3/TRBV12-4 13 - CASRLAGGRGYTF
TRBV5-4 14 - CASSLGQITGELFF
TRBV19 14 TRBD1 CASSLTGVEDTQYF
TRBV18 13 - CASSPPGLEKLFF
TRBV7-2 16 - CASSPQESYPQAPQYF
TRBV9 15 - CASSVAVGANEKLFF
TRBV18 14 - CASTLMGGDTEAFF
TRBV2 16 TRBD2 CASRKTSGGAQETQYF
TRBV5-6 18 TRBD1 CASSPLQTGVPTQETQYF
TRBV9 13 TRBD1 CASSVDSGQEAFF
TRBV15 12 TRBD1 CATSRDRTGQYF
TRBV12-3/TRBV12-4 12 - CASSLSEIELFF
TRBV19 15 - CASSIDFKTTNGYTF
TRBV4-1 15 - CASSQELRVSYEQYF
TRBV6-5 15 TRBD1 CASRGQGQRGNEQFF